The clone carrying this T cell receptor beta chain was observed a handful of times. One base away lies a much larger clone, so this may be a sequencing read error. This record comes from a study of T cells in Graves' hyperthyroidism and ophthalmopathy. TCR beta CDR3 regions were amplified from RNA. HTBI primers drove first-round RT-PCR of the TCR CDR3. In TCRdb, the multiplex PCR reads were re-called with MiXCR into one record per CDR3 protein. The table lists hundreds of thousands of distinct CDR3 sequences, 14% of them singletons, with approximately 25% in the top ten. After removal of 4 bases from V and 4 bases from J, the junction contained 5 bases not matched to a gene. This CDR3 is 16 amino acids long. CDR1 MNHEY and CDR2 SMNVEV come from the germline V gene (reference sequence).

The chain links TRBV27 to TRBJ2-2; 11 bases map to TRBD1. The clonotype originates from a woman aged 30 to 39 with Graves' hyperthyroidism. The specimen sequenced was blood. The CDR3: CASSWDRGCATGELFF. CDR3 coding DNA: TGTGCCAGCAGTTGGGACAGGGGGTGCGCCACCGGGGAGCTGTTTTTT.